This T cell receptor (beta chain) was recorded in a study of human T cells and chemical hapten exposure. Study-level background: The upper back received 0.01% DPC by patch testing, with results read at 6 days. Per-sample TCR yield variability stemmed mainly from small pooled library volume differences.

Treatment defined: therapeutic diphenylcyclopropenone sensitization with weekly scalp DPC. The library attached unique molecular identifiers to individual cDNA molecules. One entry per CDR3 protein results from TCRdb running MiXCR on the reads. The sample holds about 4,400 distinct CDR3 sequences, over 45% seen once. Material: whole blood, obtained before DPC sensitization or 2, 6, or about 24 weeks after (not recorded which). This TCR was sampled from an adult with alopecia areata. Some clones in this sample may be carry-over from other donors' samples. This table probably holds off-target reads from a library built for another chain.

The CDR3 DNA is TGTGCCAGCAGCTTGGCAGGACTTAATTCACCCCTCCACTTT. This sequence encodes CASSLAGLNSPLHF. The chain carries TRBV7-9 and TRBJ1-6, with no clear D. The CDR3 is 14 amino acids. The germline gives CDR1 SEHNR, CDR2 FQNEAQ (reference sequence). V was cut by 3 bases and J by 6 bases, with 9 bases left in between.